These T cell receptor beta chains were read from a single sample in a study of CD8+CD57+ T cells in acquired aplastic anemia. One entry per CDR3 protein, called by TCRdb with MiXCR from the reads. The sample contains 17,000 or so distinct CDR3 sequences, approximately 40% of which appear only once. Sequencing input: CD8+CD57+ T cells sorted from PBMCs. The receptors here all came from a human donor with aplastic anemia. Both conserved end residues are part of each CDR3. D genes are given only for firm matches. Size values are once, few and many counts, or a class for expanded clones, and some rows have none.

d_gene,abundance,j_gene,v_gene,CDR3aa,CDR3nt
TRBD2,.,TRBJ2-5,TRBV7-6,CASSEGGVIETQYF,TGTGCCAGCAGCGAGGGAGGGGTTATAGAGACCCAGTACTTC
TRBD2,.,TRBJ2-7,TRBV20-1,CSATSGGGLYEQYF,TGCAGTGCCACGTCGGGCGGGGGGTTGTACGAGCAGTACTTC
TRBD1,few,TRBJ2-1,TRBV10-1,CASSQDRVGEQFF,TGCGCCAGCAGTCAAGACAGGGTAGGGGAGCAGTTCTTC
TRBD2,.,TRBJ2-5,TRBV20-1,CSARLAGGQETQCF,TGCAGTGCTAGACTAGCGGGGGGGCAAGAGACCCAGTGCTTC
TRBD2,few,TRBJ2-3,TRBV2,CASSGVATSGGGKEHTDTQYF,TGTGCCAGCAGTGGAGTCGCGACTAGCGGGGGGGGAAAGGAACACACAGATACGCAGTATTTT
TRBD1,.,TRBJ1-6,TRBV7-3,CASSPGQGMYNSPLHF,TGTGCCAGCAGCCCCGGACAGGGAATGTATAATTCACCCCTCCACTTT
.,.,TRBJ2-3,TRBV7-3,CASSLSSLALSTDTQYF,TGTGCCAGCAGCTTATCTTCCCTAGCGCTTAGCACAGATACGCAGTATTTT
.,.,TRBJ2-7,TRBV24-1,CATSDPLARQDLYEQYF,TGTGCCACCAGTGATCCCTTGGCTCGACAGGACCTCTACGAGCAGTACTTC
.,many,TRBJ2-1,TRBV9,CASSVTSYNEQFF,TGTGCCAGCAGCGTTACCTCCTACAATGAGCAGTTCTTC
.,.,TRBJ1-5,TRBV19,CASQVLVSNQPQHF,TGTGCCAGTCAAGTGTTGGTAAGCAATCAGCCCCAGCATTTT
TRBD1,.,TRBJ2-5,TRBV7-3,CASSLLGGSETQYF,TGTGCCAGCAGCTTACTAGGGGGCAGTGAGACCCAGTACTTC
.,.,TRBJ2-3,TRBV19,CASSSLGDSDTQYF,TGTGCCAGTAGTTCTCTCGGGGATTCAGATACGCAGTATTTT
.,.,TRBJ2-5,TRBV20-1,CSARPKETQYF,TGCAGTGCTAGGCCAAAGGAGACCCAGTACTTC
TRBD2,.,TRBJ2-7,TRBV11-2,CASRSTSGRSIEQYF,TGTGCCAGCAGGTCTACTAGCGGGAGATCGATCGAGCAGTACTTC
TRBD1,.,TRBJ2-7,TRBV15,CATSSWAGTAVVYEQYF,TGTGCCACCAGCAGCTGGGCCGGGACAGCGGTGGTGTACGAGCAGTACTTC
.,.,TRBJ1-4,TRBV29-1,CSVGGREKLFF,TGCAGCGTTGGGGGGCGTGAAAAACTGTTTTTT
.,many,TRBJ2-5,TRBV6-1,CASKEGVGETQYF,TGTGCCAGCAAAGAGGGGGTAGGAGAGACCCAGTACTTC
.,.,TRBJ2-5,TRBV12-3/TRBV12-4,CASSPRLSSRETQYF,TGTGCCAGCAGTCCCCGTCTGTCTAGCCGAGAGACCCAGTACTTC
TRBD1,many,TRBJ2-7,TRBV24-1,CATRPGQGALEQYF,TGTGCCACGAGACCGGGACAGGGGGCATTGGAGCAGTACTTC
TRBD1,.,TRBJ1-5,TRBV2,CASSAGQGGDQPQHF,TGTGCCAGCAGTGCTGGACAGGGCGGGGATCAGCCCCAGCATTTT
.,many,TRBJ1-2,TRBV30,CAWSSGVLDGYTF,TGTGCCTGGAGCTCTGGTGTATTGGATGGCTACACCTTC
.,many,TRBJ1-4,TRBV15,CATNLGEGYEKLFF,TGTGCCACCAACCTGGGAGAGGGTTATGAAAAACTGTTTTTT
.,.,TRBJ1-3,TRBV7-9,CASILANTIYF,.
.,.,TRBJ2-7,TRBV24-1,CATSDSDRFGGEQYF,TGTGCCACCAGTGACTCGGACAGATTTGGTGGCGAGCAGTACTTC